This T cell receptor beta chain appears in the sequencing data of a study of cytomegalovirus exposure and HLA in healthy donors. Across the whole study: Most donors, roughly 84% of several hundred genotyped, fell in the Caucasian-associated ancestry cluster. Study findings and constraints: At a 0.05 false discovery rate, a later analysis found 15,000 to 20,000 TCR beta sequences to be associated with HLA alleles. In a later analysis, CMV-associated beta chains were mostly HLA-associated, it appeared.

This clone was picked up a small number of times. What it binds is unknown. V trimming: 3 bases; J trimming: 10 bases; junction bases outside the gene matches: 12. CDR1 and CDR2 from the germline V gene are MDHEN and SYDVKM. The CDR3 loop spans 16 amino acids. PCR amplification relied on 60 Vbeta primers (plus 13 Jbeta primers). Measured with immunoSEQ multiplex PCR; TCRdb has only the in-frame clones, and not every one. This table holds 150,000 to 200,000 clones, approximately 12% found once. The chain joins TRBV28 to TRBJ1-4, with 9 positions matching TRBD1. The sequencing sample was made of PBMCs. This clonotype was sampled from a man aged 45 to 65 in good health and CMV-seropositive. The CDR3 loop reads CASSFDRGQGSAKLFF. The CDR3, as DNA: TGTGCCAGCAGTTTTGATAGGGGACAGGGCTCGGCAAAACTGTTTTTT.